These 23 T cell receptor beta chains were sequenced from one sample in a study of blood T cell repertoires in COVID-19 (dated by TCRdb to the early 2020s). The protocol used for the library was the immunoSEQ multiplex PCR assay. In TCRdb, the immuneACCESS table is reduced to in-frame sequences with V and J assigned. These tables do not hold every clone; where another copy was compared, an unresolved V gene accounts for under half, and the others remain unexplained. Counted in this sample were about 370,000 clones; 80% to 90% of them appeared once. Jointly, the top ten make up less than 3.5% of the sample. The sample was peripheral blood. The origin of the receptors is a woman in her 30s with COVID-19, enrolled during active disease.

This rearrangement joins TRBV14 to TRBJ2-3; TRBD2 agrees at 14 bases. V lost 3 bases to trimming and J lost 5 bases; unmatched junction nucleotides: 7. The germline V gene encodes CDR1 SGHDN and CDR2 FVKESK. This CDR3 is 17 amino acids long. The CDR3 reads CASSHGTSGSYLDTQYF. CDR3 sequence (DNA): TGTGCCAGCAGCCATGGGACTAGCGGGAGTTATCTAGATACGCAGTATTTT.

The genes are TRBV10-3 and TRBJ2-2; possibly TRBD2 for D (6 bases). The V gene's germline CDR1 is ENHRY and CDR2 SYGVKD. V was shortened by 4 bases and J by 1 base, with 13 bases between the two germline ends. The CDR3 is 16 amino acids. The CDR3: CAISGRTSWNTGELFF. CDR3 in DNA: TGTGCCATCAGTGGACGAACTAGCTGGAACACCGGGGAGCTGTTTTTT.

The CDR3 DNA reads as TGTGCCAGCAGTTTGGACAGGGGTGGAACTAATGAAAAACTGTTTTTT. This encodes CASSLDRGGTNEKLFF. The chain carries TRBV7-8 and TRBJ1-4, with 9 nucleotides matching TRBD1. Trimming took 6 bases from V and 1 from J; bases not matched to a gene: 6. This CDR3 has 16 amino acids. Germline V gives CDR1 SGHVS, CDR2 FQNEAQ.

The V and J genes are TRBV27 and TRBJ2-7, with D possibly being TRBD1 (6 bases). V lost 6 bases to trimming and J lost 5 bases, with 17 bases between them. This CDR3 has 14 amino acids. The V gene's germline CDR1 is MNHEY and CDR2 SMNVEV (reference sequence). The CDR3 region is CASRLQGNSNEQYF. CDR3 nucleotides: TGTGCCAGCAGGCTACAGGGAAATAGTAACGAGCAGTACTTC.

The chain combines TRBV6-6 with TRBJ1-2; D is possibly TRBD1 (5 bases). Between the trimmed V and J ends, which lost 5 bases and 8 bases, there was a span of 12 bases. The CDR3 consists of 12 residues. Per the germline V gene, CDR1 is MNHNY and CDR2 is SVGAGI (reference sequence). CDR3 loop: CASSIQASGYTF. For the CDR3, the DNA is TGTGCCAGCAGTATACAGGCGTCCGGCTACACCTTC.

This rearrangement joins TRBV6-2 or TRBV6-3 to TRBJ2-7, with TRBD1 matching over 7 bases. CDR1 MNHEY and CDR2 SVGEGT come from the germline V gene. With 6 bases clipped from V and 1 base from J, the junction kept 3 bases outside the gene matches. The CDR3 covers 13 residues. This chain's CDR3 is CASSPGQSYEQYF. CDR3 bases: TGTGCCAGCAGCCCGGGACAGTCCTACGAGCAGTACTTC.

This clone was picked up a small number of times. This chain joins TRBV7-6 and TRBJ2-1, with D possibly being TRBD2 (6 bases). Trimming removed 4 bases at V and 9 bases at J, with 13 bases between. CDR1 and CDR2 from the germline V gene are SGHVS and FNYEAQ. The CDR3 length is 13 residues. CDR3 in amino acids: CASSSSVGGEQFF. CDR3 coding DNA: TGTGCCAGCAGCTCCTCAGTGGGGGGTGAGCAGTTCTTC.

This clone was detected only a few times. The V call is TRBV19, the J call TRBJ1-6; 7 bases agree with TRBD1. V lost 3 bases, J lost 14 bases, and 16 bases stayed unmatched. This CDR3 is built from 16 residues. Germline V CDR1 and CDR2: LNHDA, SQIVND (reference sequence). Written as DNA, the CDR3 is TGTGCCAGTAGTATCCTACCCCGACAGGGAAGTAGGACCCTCCACTTT. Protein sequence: CASSILPRQGSRTLHF. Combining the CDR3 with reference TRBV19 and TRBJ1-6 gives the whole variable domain DGGITQSPKYLFRKEGQNVTLSCEQNLNHDAMYWYRQDPGQGLRLIYYSQIVNDFQKGDIAEGYSVSREKKESFPLTVTSAQKNPTAFYLCASSILPRQGSRTLHFGNGTRLTVT.

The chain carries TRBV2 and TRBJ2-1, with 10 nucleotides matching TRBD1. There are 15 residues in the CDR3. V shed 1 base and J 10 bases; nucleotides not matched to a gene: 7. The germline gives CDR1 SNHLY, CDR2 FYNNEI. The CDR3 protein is CASSEGDRGRGEQFF. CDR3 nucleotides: TGTGCCAGCAGTGAAGGGGACAGGGGAAGGGGCGAGCAGTTCTTC.

As DNA, the CDR3 is TGTGCCAGCAGTGAAAACAGGGGCCTTGTAGGCTACACCTTC. Residues: CASSENRGLVGYTF. The chain has TRBV25-1 and TRBJ1-2; 7 bases fit TRBD1. The CDR3 has 14 amino acids. Germline V lookup: CDR1 MGHDK, CDR2 SYGVNS. Losses at the gene ends were 2 bases for V and 8 bases for J; bases not matched to a gene: 8.

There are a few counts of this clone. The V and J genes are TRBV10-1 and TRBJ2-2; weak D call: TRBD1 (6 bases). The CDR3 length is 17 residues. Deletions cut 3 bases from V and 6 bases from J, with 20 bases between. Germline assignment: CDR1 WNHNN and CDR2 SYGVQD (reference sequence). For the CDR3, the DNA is TGCGCCAGCAGTGAAGTCGGCTTGACAGGTTTCCCCGGGGAGCTGTTTTTT. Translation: CASSEVGLTGFPGELFF.

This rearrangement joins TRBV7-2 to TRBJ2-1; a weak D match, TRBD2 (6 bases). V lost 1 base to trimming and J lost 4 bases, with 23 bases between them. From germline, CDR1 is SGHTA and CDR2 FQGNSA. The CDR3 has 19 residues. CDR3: CASSLVVLTAGPKYNEQFF. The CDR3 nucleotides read TGTGCCAGCAGCTTAGTGGTTCTTACTGCGGGACCCAAGTACAATGAGCAGTTCTTC.

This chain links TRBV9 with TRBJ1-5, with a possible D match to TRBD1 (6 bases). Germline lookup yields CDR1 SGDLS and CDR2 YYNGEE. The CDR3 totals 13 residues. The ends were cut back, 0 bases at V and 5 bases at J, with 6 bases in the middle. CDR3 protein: CASSVEGDQPQHF. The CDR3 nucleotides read TGTGCCAGCAGCGTAGAGGGGGATCAGCCCCAGCATTTT.

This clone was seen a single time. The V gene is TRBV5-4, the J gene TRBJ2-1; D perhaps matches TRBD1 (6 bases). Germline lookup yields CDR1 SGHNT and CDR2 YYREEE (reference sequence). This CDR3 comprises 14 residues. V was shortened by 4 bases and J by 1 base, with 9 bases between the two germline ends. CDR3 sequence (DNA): TGTGCCAGCAGCCCCACAGGGTCCTACAATGAGCAGTTCTTC. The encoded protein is CASSPTGSYNEQFF.

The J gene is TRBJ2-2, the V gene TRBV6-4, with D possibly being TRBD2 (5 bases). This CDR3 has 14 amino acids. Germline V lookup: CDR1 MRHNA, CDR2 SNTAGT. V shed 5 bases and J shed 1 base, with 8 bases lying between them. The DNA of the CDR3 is TGTGCCAGCAGTCAGGACTGGAACACCGGGGAGCTGTTTTTT. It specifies CASSQDWNTGELFF.

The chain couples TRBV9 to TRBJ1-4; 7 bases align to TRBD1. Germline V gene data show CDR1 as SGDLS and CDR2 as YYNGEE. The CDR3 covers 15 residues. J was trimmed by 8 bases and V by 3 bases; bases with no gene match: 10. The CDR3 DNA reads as TGTGCCAGCAGCGCACGTGAGAGCAGGGGGGAAAAACTGTTTTTT. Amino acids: CASSARESRGEKLFF.

The CDR3 loop reads CAISERGTDTQYF. DNA of the CDR3: TGTGCCATCAGTGAGAGGGGGACAGATACGCAGTATTTT. The rearrangement joins TRBV10-3 to TRBJ2-3, with D possibly matching TRBD1 (6 bases). The germline gives CDR1 ENHRY, CDR2 SYGVKD. CDR3 length equals 13 residues. Trimming shortened V by 2 bases and J by 3 bases, and 6 bases separated the two germline ends.

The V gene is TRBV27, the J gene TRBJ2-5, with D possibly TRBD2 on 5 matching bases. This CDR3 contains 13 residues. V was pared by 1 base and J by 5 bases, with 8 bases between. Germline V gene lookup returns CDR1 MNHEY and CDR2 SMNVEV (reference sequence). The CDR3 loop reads CASSLFRRETQYF. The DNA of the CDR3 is TGTGCCAGCAGTTTATTTCGGAGGGAGACCCAGTACTTC.

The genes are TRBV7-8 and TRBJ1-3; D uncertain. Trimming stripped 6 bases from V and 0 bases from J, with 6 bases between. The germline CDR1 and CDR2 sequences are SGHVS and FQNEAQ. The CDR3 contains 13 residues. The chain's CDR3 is CASSPYSGNTIYF. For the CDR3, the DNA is TGTGCCAGCAGTCCTTACTCTGGAAACACCATATATTTT.

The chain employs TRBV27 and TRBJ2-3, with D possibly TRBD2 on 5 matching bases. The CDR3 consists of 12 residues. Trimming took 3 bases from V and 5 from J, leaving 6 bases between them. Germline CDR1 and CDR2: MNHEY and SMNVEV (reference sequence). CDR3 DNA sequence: TGTGCCAGCAGTTTCCGGGGAGATACGCAGTATTTT. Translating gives CASSFRGDTQYF.

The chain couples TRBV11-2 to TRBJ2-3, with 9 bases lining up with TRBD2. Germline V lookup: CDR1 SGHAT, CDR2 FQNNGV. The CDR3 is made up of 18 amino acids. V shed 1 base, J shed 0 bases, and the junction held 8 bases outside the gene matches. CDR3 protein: CASSLVAGAYTSTDTQYF. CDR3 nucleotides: TGTGCCAGCAGCTTAGTAGCGGGGGCATACACTAGCACAGATACGCAGTATTTT.

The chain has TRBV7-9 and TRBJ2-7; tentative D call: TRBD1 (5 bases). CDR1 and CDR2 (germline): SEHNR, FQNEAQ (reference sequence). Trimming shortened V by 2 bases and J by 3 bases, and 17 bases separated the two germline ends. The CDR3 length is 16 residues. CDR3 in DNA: TGTGCCAGCAGCTTACCAACAGCCCCCAGGGTCTACGAGCAGTACTTC. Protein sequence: CASSLPTAPRVYEQYF. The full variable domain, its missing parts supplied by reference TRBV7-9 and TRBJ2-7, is DTGVSQNPRHKITKRGQNVTFRCDPISEHNRLYWYRQTLGQGPEFLTYFQNEAQLEKSRLLSDRFSAERPKGSFSTLEIQRTEQGDSAMYLCASSLPTAPRVYEQYFGPGTRLTVT.

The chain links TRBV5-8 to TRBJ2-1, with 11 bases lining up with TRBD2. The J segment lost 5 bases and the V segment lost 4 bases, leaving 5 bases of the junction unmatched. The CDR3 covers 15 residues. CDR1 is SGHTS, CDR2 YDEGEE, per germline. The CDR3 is CASSPGTSGDNEQFF. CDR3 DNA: TGTGCCAGCAGCCCAGGGACTAGCGGAGACAATGAGCAGTTCTTC.